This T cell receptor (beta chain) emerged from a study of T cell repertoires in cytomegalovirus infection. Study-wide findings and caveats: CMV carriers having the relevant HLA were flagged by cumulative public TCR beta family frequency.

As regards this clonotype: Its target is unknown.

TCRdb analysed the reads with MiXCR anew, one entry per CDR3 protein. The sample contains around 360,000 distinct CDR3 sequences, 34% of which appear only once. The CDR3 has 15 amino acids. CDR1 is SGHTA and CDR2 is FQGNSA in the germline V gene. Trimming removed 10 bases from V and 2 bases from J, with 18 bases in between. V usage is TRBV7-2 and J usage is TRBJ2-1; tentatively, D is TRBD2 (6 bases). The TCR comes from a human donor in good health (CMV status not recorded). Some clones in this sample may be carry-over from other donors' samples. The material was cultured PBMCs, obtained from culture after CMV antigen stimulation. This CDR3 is CATKLGGLTYNEQFF. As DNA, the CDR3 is TGTGCCACCAAGCTTGGAGGGTTAACCTACAATGAGCAGTTCTTC.